The source of this T cell receptor beta chain is a study of shared clonotypes between healthy human individuals. Findings and limits, study-wide: Rarefaction exposed incomplete sorted-subset sequencing despite large depth. Few donors limited the genetic and exposure-history diversity represented.

Here immunoSEQ multiplex PCR was the method, and the copy in TCRdb shows in-frame clones only, minus some. The sample has roughly 2.2 million clones, over 85% seen once. Trimming stripped 5 bases from V and 8 bases from J, with 15 bases between. Germline assignment: CDR1 MNHEY and CDR2 SMNVEV (reference sequence). The CDR3 loop spans 14 amino acids. To note about this clone: Its antigen is unknown.

The sequenced material came from naive CD4+ T cells from PBMCs. Subset reported: CD45RA+ positively selected. The rearrangement joins TRBV27 to TRBJ2-2; D assignment may be TRBD1 or TRBD2 (5 bases each). This receptor was identified in a man younger than 30 in good health. Some clones in this sample may be carry-over from other donors' samples. CDR3: CASSTRLGVGELFF. CDR3 coding DNA: TGTGCCAGCAGTACCCGACTGGGGGTGGGGGAGCTGTTTTTT.